A single T cell receptor (beta chain) is shown here with its context. CDR3 length: 15 residues. In germline, CDR1 is MDHEN, CDR2 SYDVKM. The V gene end was trimmed by 5 bases and the J gene end by 9 bases; junction bases not matched to a gene: 7. The sample belongs to a study of blood T cell repertoires in COVID-19. Study overall: Researchers got acute and convalescent COVID-19 samples from the United States, Italy and Spain. The analysed material was cDNA or gDNA that came from T cells, B-cell-depleted T cells, or PBMCs.

The authors' processing: Estimation of nucleated cell counts was performed using reference gene primer amplification. Data came from immunoSEQ multiplex PCR; TCRdb stores just in-frame clones and leaves some out. V and J calls and clone size follow that table, whereas D and trimming were derived from the DNA. The table lists 100,000 or so clones, approximately 86% of them singletons. The sample comprised peripheral blood. The clonotype comes from a woman aged 55-69 years with acute or convalescent COVID-19. The chain is built from TRBV28 and TRBJ1-6, with 10 bases fitting TRBD1. For the CDR3, the DNA is TGTGCCAGCAGTATCCGGGACAGGGGTCGTTCACCCCTCCACTTT. This gives the protein CASSIRDRGRSPLHF.